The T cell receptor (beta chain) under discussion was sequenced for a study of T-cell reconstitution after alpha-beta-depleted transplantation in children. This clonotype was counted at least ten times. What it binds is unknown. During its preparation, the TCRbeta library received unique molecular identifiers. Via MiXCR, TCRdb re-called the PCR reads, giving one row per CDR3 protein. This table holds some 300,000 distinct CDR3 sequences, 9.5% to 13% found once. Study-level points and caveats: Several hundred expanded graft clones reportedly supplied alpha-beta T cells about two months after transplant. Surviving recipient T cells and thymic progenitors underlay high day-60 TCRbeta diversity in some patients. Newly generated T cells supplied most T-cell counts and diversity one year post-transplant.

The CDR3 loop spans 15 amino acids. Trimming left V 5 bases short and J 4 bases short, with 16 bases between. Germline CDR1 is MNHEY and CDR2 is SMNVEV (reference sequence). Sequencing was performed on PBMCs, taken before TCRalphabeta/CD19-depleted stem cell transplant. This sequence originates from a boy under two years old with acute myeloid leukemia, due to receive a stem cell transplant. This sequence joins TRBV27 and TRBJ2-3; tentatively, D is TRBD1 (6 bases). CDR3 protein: CASSRGQGMSDTQYF. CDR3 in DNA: TGTGCCAGCAGTCGGGGCCAGGGGATGTCAGATACGCAGTATTTT.